This T cell receptor (beta chain) was captured by sequencing in a study of T cells in Graves' hyperthyroidism and ophthalmopathy. TCR beta CDR3 sequences were amplified from RNA transcripts. The TCR CDR3 was amplified in a first-round RT-PCR using the HTBI primer set. TCRdb re-analysed the multiplex PCR reads in MiXCR, keeping a single row per CDR3 protein. The sample has around 400,000 distinct CDR3 sequences, approximately 14% seen once; the top ten hold 25% to 30%. This clonotype was detected only a few times. The CDR3 covers 15 residues. Trimming removed 0 bases from V and 6 bases from J, with 13 bases in between. CDR1 and CDR2 from the germline V gene are SGHAT and FQNNGV. These patients, aged 18 to 65, had recently diagnosed hyperthyroidism lasting under 2 months. A patient was excluded if there was uncontrolled infection, other autoimmune disease, pregnancy or lactation.

The source of this sequence is a woman aged 18-30 years with Graves' hyperthyroidism that later progressed to Graves' ophthalmopathy. The sequencing sample was made of blood. The V call is TRBV11-2, the J call TRBJ2-3, with a tentative D call TRBD2 (5 bases). CDR3 region: CASSLDYLARDTQYF. DNA for the CDR3: TGTGCCAGCAGCTTAGACTACCTAGCCAGGGATACGCAGTATTTT.